A single sample gave rise to the 18 T cell receptor beta chains below, sequenced in a study of OX40 agonist ivuxolimab in advanced cancers. TCRdb keeps only in-frame clones here, not all; method: immunoSEQ multiplex PCR. The top ten clones hold around 5.5% of a sample with 65,000 to 90,000 clones, approximately 83% of them seen once. The material sequenced was CD4+ or CD8+ T cells sorted from blood, taken in a trial of the OX40 agonist ivuxolimab. These receptors came from an adult with an advanced solid tumor such as melanoma, head and neck, liver or kidney cancer.

The V gene is TRBV5-1, the J gene TRBJ1-2; no clear D. Between the trimmed V and J ends, which lost 0 bases and 2 bases, there was a span of 11 bases. The CDR3 spans 15 residues. Germline V gives CDR1 SGHRS, CDR2 YFSETQ. The CDR3 reads CASSLEGLDNYGYTF. The CDR3 DNA is TGCGCCAGCAGCTTGGAGGGCCTCGACAACTATGGCTACACCTTC.

V gene TRBV9 combines with J gene TRBJ2-1, with D perhaps matching TRBD1 (6 bases). The CDR3 is 15 amino acids. V was pared by 5 bases and J by 0 bases, with 12 bases between. The germline CDR1 and CDR2 sequences are SGDLS and YYNGEE. Here the CDR3 DNA reads TGTGCCAGCAGGGACAGACTAAGCTCCTACAATGAGCAGTTCTTC. This translates into CASRDRLSSYNEQFF.

Note on this clone: The sample holds other DNA sequences that translate to the same CDR3. The chain is built from TRBV5-6 and TRBJ1-4; the match to TRBD1 covers 8 bases. Germline CDR1 reads SGHDT; CDR2 reads YYEEEE. V gave up 4 bases and J gave up 6 bases; unmatched junction bases: 8. This CDR3 is 15 amino acids long. The DNA for the CDR3 is TGTGCCAGCAGCCTGGGGGGCAGGGGGCATGAAAAACTGTTTTTT. It specifies CASSLGGRGHEKLFF.

The rearrangement uses TRBV27 and TRBJ1-2; 7 nucleotides line up with TRBD1. The CDR3 loop spans 14 amino acids. Germline values: CDR1 MNHEY, CDR2 SMNVEV (reference sequence). V shed 3 bases, J shed 3 bases, and the junction held 4 bases outside the gene matches. DNA of the CDR3: TGTGCCAGCAGTTTGTTCCAGGGGGACTATGGCTACACCTTC. It encodes CASSLFQGDYGYTF.

The V call is TRBV11-2, the J call TRBJ2-7, with D possibly matching TRBD2 (6 bases). The ends were cut back, 6 bases at V and 5 bases at J, with 26 bases in the middle. Germline CDR1 SGHAT, CDR2 FQNNGV. This CDR3 contains 17 residues. The CDR3 nucleotides read TGTGCCAGCAGAGAGCCGGGACTCTCGAGCTTAAGGGACGAGCAGTACTTC. Residues: CASREPGLSSLRDEQYF.

The chain joins TRBV6-5 to TRBJ1-1; maybe TRBD1 (6 bases). The germline CDR1 and CDR2 sequences are MNHEY and SVGAGI. The CDR3 totals 14 residues. V was pared by 7 bases and J by 7 bases, with 19 bases between. DNA for the CDR3: TGTGCCAGCAAGCACGACAGGCCCTATCATGAAGCTTTCTTT. Translated: CASKHDRPYHEAFF.

J is TRBJ2-4 and V is TRBV6-5; D assignment may be TRBD1 or TRBD2 (7 bases each). The CDR3 is 14 residues long. Germline loops: CDR1 MNHEY, CDR2 SVGAGI. V was pared by 7 bases and J by 9 bases, with 19 bases between. The CDR3 DNA reads as TGTGCCAGCAACCCAGGGGGGGCAATAGGCATTCAGTACTTC. Amino acids: CASNPGGAIGIQYF.

The chain has TRBV18 and TRBJ2-7; the match to TRBD2 covers 9 bases. Germline CDR1 reads KGHSH; CDR2 reads LQKENI. The CDR3 spans 14 residues. With V trimmed by 3 bases and J by 4 bases, 4 bases remained unmatched. Here the CDR3 DNA reads TGTGCCAGCTCACCGACTAGCGGAGAATACGAGCAGTACTTC. The encoded protein is CASSPTSGEYEQYF.

The chain recombines TRBV9 with TRBJ2-3; 8 positions agree with TRBD2. Germline loops: CDR1 SGDLS, CDR2 YYNGEE. The junction had 15 bases not matched to a gene; V was cut back by 4 bases and J by 8 bases. CDR3 length: 16 amino acids. The DNA of the CDR3 is TGTGCCAGCAGCCCAGCCGGTACTAGCGGACTACTTACGCAGTATTTT. It translates to CASSPAGTSGLLTQYF.

The V and J genes are TRBV5-1 and TRBJ2-7, with TRBD2 as a possible D gene (5 bases). Trimming removed 1 base from V and 1 base from J, with 12 bases in between. The CDR3 consists of 15 residues. Germline CDR1 is SGHRS and CDR2 is YFSETQ. This CDR3 reads CASSLTGMGSYEQYF. Here the CDR3 DNA reads TGCGCCAGCAGCTTGACCGGGATGGGGTCCTACGAGCAGTACTTC.

This chain links TRBV4-1 with TRBJ1-3; D is uncertain. Trimming took 0 bases from V and 0 from J, leaving 6 bases between them. The length of the CDR3 is 15 residues. Germline assignment: CDR1 MGHRA and CDR2 YSYEKL. CDR3 DNA: TGCGCCAGCAGCCAAGATCCCGCCTCTGGAAACACCATATATTTT. This translates into CASSQDPASGNTIYF.

The V gene is TRBV7-8, the J gene TRBJ2-7; 7 bases map to TRBD2. J was trimmed by 2 bases and V by 5 bases; bases with no gene match: 6. Germline CDR1 is SGHVS and CDR2 is FQNEAQ. This CDR3 region has 14 residues. The CDR3 coding sequence is TGTGCCAGCAGCCACCCGGGACTAACCTACGAGCAGTACTTC. It specifies CASSHPGLTYEQYF.

The chain has TRBV19 and TRBJ2-7, with no clear D. The CDR3 is 13 amino acids. V lost 3 bases and J lost 2, with 8 bases in between. In germline, CDR1 is LNHDA, CDR2 SQIVND (reference sequence). The CDR3 loop is CASSIGLTYEQYF. The CDR3 region has the DNA TGTGCCAGTAGTATTGGGCTAACCTACGAGCAGTACTTC.

Concerning this clone itself: Other DNA variants within this sample encode the same CDR3. The chain employs TRBV7-9 and TRBJ2-3, with TRBD2 as a possible D gene (5 bases). The germline V gene has CDR1 SEHNR and CDR2 FQNEAQ (reference sequence). V dropped 1 base and J dropped 3 bases, with 5 bases sitting between them. The CDR3 runs 13 residues. The CDR3 DNA reads TGTGCCAGCAGCTTAGGAGGGACAGATACGCAGTATTTT. It translates to CASSLGGTDTQYF.

Details on this clone: No DNA is shown, since the ends of the CDR3 on it are uncertain; the CDR3 is the one TCRdb lists. The CDR3 loop reads CASSLLRAAGANVLTF. The rearrangement joins TRBV5-1 to TRBJ2-6. Including both end residues, the CDR3 is 16 amino acids long. Germline-derived CDR1 and CDR2 are SGHRS and YFSETQ.

J is TRBJ1-1 and V is TRBV10-3, with TRBD1 as a possible D gene (6 bases). CDR1 is ENHRY and CDR2 is SYGVKD in the germline V gene. Trimming left V 2 bases short and J 4 bases short, with 14 bases between. The CDR3 is made up of 15 amino acids. The CDR3 region has the DNA TGTGCCATCAGTGAGGGGTCCCTCAGGGGCACTGAAGCTTTCTTT. It encodes CAISEGSLRGTEAFF.

The CDR3 DNA reads as TGTGCCAGCAGCTCTAGCGGGAGAGCCTACGAGCAGTACTTC. This encodes CASSSSGRAYEQYF. The rearrangement uses TRBV7-9 and TRBJ2-7; 10 positions match TRBD2. CDR1 is SEHNR and CDR2 is FQNEAQ in the germline V gene (reference sequence). The CDR3 is made up of 14 amino acids. V dropped 4 bases and J dropped 2; count of bases not matched to a gene: 2. Based on the CDR3 plus reference TRBV7-9 and TRBJ2-7, the full variable domain is DTGVSQNPRHKITKRGQNVTFRCDPISEHNRLYWYRQTLGQGPEFLTYFQNEAQLEKSRLLSDRFSAERPKGSFSTLEIQRTEQGDSAMYLCASSSSGRAYEQYFGPGTRLTVT.

V usage is TRBV19 and J usage is TRBJ1-4; no firm D call. The CDR3 has 17 amino acids. V was cut by 2 bases and J by 1 base, with 14 bases left in between. The germline gives CDR1 LNHDA, CDR2 SQIVND (reference sequence). CDR3 loop: CASSIILADLTNEKLFF. CDR3 nucleotides: TGTGCCAGTAGTATAATTCTGGCGGACCTAACTAATGAAAAACTGTTTTTT.